Shown below are 29 T cell receptor beta chains from a single sample sequenced in a study of identical twins. TCRdb reprocessed the 5' RACE reads with MiXCR, giving one entry per CDR3 protein. The sample consists of 700,000 or so distinct CDR3 sequences, 8.5% to 9.5% of them appearing once. The same specimen was also included in a second study, on yellow fever vaccine responses in identical twins.

Source material: PBMCs. The receptor set was obtained from a woman in her late teens or twenties in good health.

This clonotype came up a few times. The CDR3 loop is CASSLTSGRGQYEQYF. Here the CDR3 DNA reads TGTGCCAGCAGTTTAACCTCCGGCAGGGGGCAGTACGAGCAGTACTTC. This chain connects TRBV28 to TRBJ2-7, with 8 nucleotides matching TRBD1. Germline loops: CDR1 MDHEN, CDR2 SYDVKM. Germline trimming cut 2 bases from V and 4 bases from J; bases unmatched to any gene: 10. The CDR3 consists of 16 residues.

This sequence joins TRBV12-3 or TRBV12-4 and TRBJ2-1, with a weak D call TRBD1 (5 bases). The CDR3 extends over 11 amino acids. The V and J ends lost 3 bases and 12 bases respectively, with 9 bases between them. The CDR3 DNA is TGTGCCAGCAGTTTGAGTAGGGGGCAGTTCTTC. Its protein product is CASSLSRGQFF.

This clonotype was detected only a few times. CDR3 sequence reads: CASNLHGTGPLGQYF. The CDR3 DNA is TGTGCCAGCAACCTACACGGGACAGGCCCCCTTGGGCAGTACTTC. The rearrangement joins TRBV6-2 or TRBV6-3 to TRBJ2-7; 8 bases align to TRBD1. This CDR3 is 15 amino acids long. Germline V gene data show CDR1 as MNHEY and CDR2 as SVGEGT. The junction had 17 bases not matched to a gene; V was cut back by 7 bases and J by 9 bases.

This clonotype came up a few times. The CDR3 DNA follows: TGCAGTGCTAGTACAGGGGAGAGGACCGGGGAGCTGTTTTTT. This sequence encodes CSASTGERTGELFF. The chain has TRBV20-1 and TRBJ2-2; TRBD1 matches 7 bases. J was trimmed by 5 bases and V by 3 bases; bases with no gene match: 6. The CDR3 consists of 14 residues. Germline CDR1 reads DFQATT; CDR2 reads SNEGSKA (reference sequence).

This clonotype has more than one count but fewer than ten. V is TRBV21-1 and J is TRBJ2-7. TRBV21-1 is a documented pseudogene. The CDR3 has 14 amino acids. CDR3 in amino acids: CASSKGSNPYEQYF. CDR3 nucleotides: TGTGCCAGCAGCAAAGGTAGTAACCCCTACGAGCAGTACTTC.

This clonotype was seen only a few times. The genes are TRBV11-3 and TRBJ2-5, with TRBD2 matching 12 bases. The CDR3 has 17 residues. Germline V CDR1 and CDR2: SGHNT, YENEEA. V lost 5 bases to trimming and J lost 1 base; unmatched junction nucleotides: 8. CDR3 region: CASSKGLAGTVQETQYF. The CDR3, as DNA: TGTGCCAGCAGCAAGGGACTAGCGGGCACCGTCCAAGAGACCCAGTACTTC.

The J gene is TRBJ2-3, the V gene TRBV2, with a tentative D call TRBD2 (7 bases). Looked up from germline, CDR1 is SNHLY and CDR2 is FYNNEI. The CDR3 runs 14 residues. V gave up 6 bases and J gave up 2 bases, with 12 bases separating them. This CDR3 is CASRGGLPTDTQYF. DNA of the CDR3: TGTGCCAGCAGAGGGGGACTACCCACAGATACGCAGTATTTT.

This chain joins TRBV4-3 and TRBJ2-3, with D tentatively TRBD2 (6 bases). Germline CDR1 reads LGHNA; CDR2 reads YSLEER. The length of the CDR3 is 15 residues. Trimming pared 0 bases from V and 4 bases from J, leaving 11 bases between. CDR3 in amino acids: CASSQEEGGSDTQYF. Here the CDR3 DNA reads TGCGCCAGCAGCCAAGAGGAGGGAGGATCAGATACGCAGTATTTT.

V usage is TRBV5-1 and J usage is TRBJ2-1, with 8 bases aligning to TRBD1. Trimming at V came to 0 bases and at J to 10 bases, leaving 9 bases not matched to a gene. This CDR3 contains 15 residues. CDR1 and CDR2 from the germline V gene are SGHRS and YFSETQ. CDR3 sequence: CASSLDGQGVGEQFF. The CDR3 DNA is TGCGCCAGCAGCTTGGACGGACAGGGAGTCGGGGAGCAGTTCTTC.

The V call is TRBV10-3, the J call TRBJ2-3, with 8 nucleotides matching TRBD2. The CDR3 has 16 amino acids. The J segment lost 6 bases and the V segment lost 0 bases, leaving 8 bases of the junction unmatched. Germline V gives CDR1 ENHRY, CDR2 SYGVKD. The CDR3 spells CAISESVSGIFDTQYF. The CDR3 region has the DNA TGTGCCATCAGTGAGTCGGTTAGCGGGATCTTCGATACGCAGTATTTT.

The chain uses TRBV5-1 and TRBJ1-1; D call uncertain. This CDR3 comprises 14 residues. Trimming removed 6 bases from V and 0 bases from J, with 12 bases in between. CDR1 and CDR2 from the germline V gene are SGHRS and YFSETQ. The CDR3 DNA is TGCGCCAGCAAATTCTCATGGATGAACACTGAAGCTTTCTTT. Translating it yields CASKFSWMNTEAFF.

This chain uses TRBV27 with TRBJ2-7, with 8 bases matching TRBD2. CDR3 length: 15 residues. The V and J ends lost 4 bases and 5 bases, in that order; junction bases with no gene match: 10. Germline V lookup: CDR1 MNHEY, CDR2 SMNVEV (reference sequence). The CDR3 region has the DNA TGTGCCAGCAGTTCCCCTCAGCGGGGGCAGGACGAGCAGTACTTC. Protein: CASSSPQRGQDEQYF.

This clonotype was detected ten times or more. The chain employs TRBV20-1 and TRBJ2-5, with unresolved D. This CDR3 region has 12 residues. Germline CDR1 is DFQATT and CDR2 is SNEGSKA (reference sequence). The germline V and J ends were trimmed by 6 bases and 2 bases, with 10 bases remaining between them. The CDR3 spells CSAEARQETQYF. CDR3 in DNA: TGCAGTGCCGAGGCTAGGCAAGAGACCCAGTACTTC.

This clonotype occurred a few times. The rearrangement joins TRBV6-5 to TRBJ1-1; D not resolved. CDR3 length: 11 residues. V dropped 7 bases and J dropped 3 bases, with 6 bases sitting between them. The germline V gene has CDR1 MNHEY and CDR2 SVGAGI. CDR3 protein: CASTGYTEAFF. In nucleotides, the CDR3 is TGTGCCAGCACGGGATACACTGAAGCTTTCTTT.

This clonotype was found a few times. The J gene is TRBJ2-1, the V gene TRBV29-1; possible D gene TRBD1, 6 bases. CDR3 length: 12 amino acids. Germline-derived CDR1 and CDR2 are SQVTM and ANQGSEA. With 8 bases removed from V and 3 bases from J, the gap between germline ends came to 11 bases. The CDR3 reads CSLRTDYNEQFF. The CDR3 nucleotides are TGCAGCCTACGGACAGACTACAATGAGCAGTTCTTC.

The chain couples TRBV4-1 to TRBJ2-7, with 10 bases lining up with TRBD2. Germline-derived CDR1 and CDR2 are MGHRA and YSYEKL. With V trimmed by 4 bases and J by 3 bases, 9 bases remained unmatched. There are 16 residues in the CDR3. DNA for the CDR3: TGCGCCAGCAGCCCACATTTGGCTAGCGGGGGCTACGAGCAGTACTTC. This sequence encodes CASSPHLASGGYEQYF.

This clonotype was recorded a few times. The V and J genes are TRBV4-3 and TRBJ2-1; a possible D gene is TRBD2 (6 bases). The length of the CDR3 is 15 residues. The V and J ends lost 4 bases and 3 bases respectively, with 13 bases between them. Germline V gene sequence: CDR1 LGHNA, CDR2 YSLEER. In DNA form, the CDR3 reads TGCGCCAGCAGCCCGGGACTCGTACTCTACAATGAGCAGTTCTTC. Its protein is CASSPGLVLYNEQFF.

This clonotype was recorded a few times. The chain is built from TRBV7-6 and TRBJ2-5; no clear D gene. The CDR3 spans 12 residues. V gave up 5 bases and J gave up 4 bases, with 8 bases separating them. Germline CDR1 is SGHVS and CDR2 is FNYEAQ. CDR3 coding DNA: TGTGCCAGCAGCCCCTATCCAGAGACCCAGTACTTC. The encoded protein is CASSPYPETQYF.

This clonotype was detected ten times or more. The V call is TRBV27, the J call TRBJ1-1, with D possibly matching TRBD1 (5 bases). CDR3 length: 13 residues. V was shortened by 5 bases and J by 8 bases, with 15 bases between the two germline ends. CDR1 and CDR2 (germline): MNHEY, SMNVEV (reference sequence). The CDR3 sequence: CASSPRGTPEAFF. The CDR3 region has the DNA TGTGCCAGCAGTCCCCGAGGGACCCCCGAAGCTTTCTTT.

In its sample, this clonotype was seen many times. The chain couples TRBV4-2 to TRBJ2-1, with D perhaps assigned TRBD1 or TRBD2 (5 bases each). The V gene lost 0 bases and the J gene lost 0 bases, with 15 bases spanning the gap. Germline V gene data show CDR1 as LGHNA and CDR2 as YNFKEQ. The CDR3 covers 18 residues. The CDR3 DNA reads as TGTGCCAGCAGCCAAGAAGCAGCGGACACAAGCTCCTACAATGAGCAGTTCTTC. This translates into CASSQEAADTSSYNEQFF.

In its sample, this clonotype was seen many times. The chain has TRBV10-3 and TRBJ2-5; 7 bases match TRBD1. Germline V gene lookup returns CDR1 ENHRY and CDR2 SYGVKD. The CDR3 sequence is 13 residues long. The V and J ends lost 8 bases and 3 bases, in that order; junction bases with no gene match: 6. This CDR3 is CAISGTDKETQYF. CDR3 nucleotide sequence: TGTGCCATCTCCGGGACAGATAAAGAGACCCAGTACTTC.

This chain links TRBV29-1 with TRBJ2-6, with 14 positions matching TRBD2. The CDR3 sequence is 16 residues long. J gave up 4 bases and V 7 bases, and 6 bases lay outside the gene matches. Looked up from germline, CDR1 is SQVTM and CDR2 is ANQGSEA. The CDR3 reads CSAPGLAGDGANVLTF. The CDR3 nucleotides read TGCAGCGCGCCGGGACTAGCGGGAGACGGGGCCAACGTCCTGACTTTC.

This clonotype has just a few counts. The chain links TRBV20-1 to TRBJ2-7; D gene ambiguous. Per the germline V gene, CDR1 is DFQATT and CDR2 is SNEGSKA (reference sequence). This CDR3 contains 13 residues. The germline V and J ends were trimmed by 1 base and 1 base, with 8 bases remaining between them. CDR3 loop: CSARAEASYEQYF. CDR3 coding DNA: TGCAGTGCTAGAGCAGAGGCGTCCTACGAGCAGTACTTC.

This clonotype has a handful of counts. The chain couples TRBV20-1 to TRBJ2-3; unclear D gene. Per the germline V gene, CDR1 is DFQATT and CDR2 is SNEGSKA (reference sequence). The CDR3 consists of 13 residues. CDR3 residues: CSATAPSTDTQYF. In nucleotides, the CDR3 is TGCAGCGCCACGGCCCCTAGCACAGATACGCAGTATTTT.

The chain links TRBV9 to TRBJ2-1, with 10 bases aligning to TRBD2. The CDR3 is 16 residues long. The germline gives CDR1 SGDLS, CDR2 YYNGEE. Trimming at V came to 0 bases and at J to 4 bases, leaving 4 bases not matched to a gene. The CDR3 is CASSVGGSGGYNEQFF. The CDR3 bases are TGTGCCAGCAGCGTAGGGGGTAGCGGGGGGTACAATGAGCAGTTCTTC.

V usage is TRBV12-3 or TRBV12-4 and J usage is TRBJ2-3, with D tentatively TRBD2 (5 bases). The CDR3 consists of 14 residues. Trimming took off 7 bases at V and 6 bases at J, with 17 bases between the two ends. For the CDR3, the DNA is TGTGCCAGCACCCCAGCGGCGGCCTGGGATACGCAGTATTTT. It is translated as CASTPAAAWDTQYF.

This sequence joins TRBV14 and TRBJ2-1, with 12 nucleotides matching TRBD2. The CDR3 contains 15 residues. Germline values: CDR1 SGHDN, CDR2 FVKESK. The V segment lost 3 bases and the J segment 7 bases; nucleotides outside the gene matches: 4. In DNA form, the CDR3 reads TGTGCCAGCAGCCAGACTAGCGGGAGAGAAAATGAGCAGTTCTTC. This translates into CASSQTSGRENEQFF. The full variable domain, with the rest looked up from reference TRBV14 and TRBJ2-1, is EAGVTQFPSHSVIEKGQTVTLRCDPISGHDNLYWYRRVMGKEIKFLLHFVKESKQDESGMPNNRFLAERTGGTYSTLKVQPAELEDSGVYFCASSQTSGRENEQFFGPGTRLTVL.

CDR3 residues: CATSRAWQEDLDTQYF. The CDR3 coding sequence is TGTGCCACCAGCAGAGCGTGGCAGGAGGACCTAGATACGCAGTATTTT. The gene calls are TRBV15 and TRBJ2-3; D is perhaps TRBD2 (5 bases). The CDR3 contains 16 residues. Germline assignment: CDR1 LNHNV and CDR2 YYDKDF (reference sequence). V shed 1 base and J shed 5 bases, with 16 bases lying between them.

The V gene is TRBV21-1, the J gene TRBJ2-1; the table calls TRBD1, which could not be checked here. TRBV21-1 counts as a pseudogene. The CDR3 has 21 amino acids. Here the CDR3 reads CASSKRTGTGRGEITYNEQFF. CDR3 nucleotide sequence: TGTGCCAGCAGCAAACGCACCGGGACAGGGAGGGGGGAAATAACCTACAATGAGCAGTTCTTC.